This T cell receptor (beta chain) is drawn from a study of T cells after yellow fever vaccination. The CDR3 is 12 residues long. Germline CDR1 reads DFQATT; CDR2 reads SNEGSKA (reference sequence). V lost 0 bases and J lost 8; bases outside the gene matches: 1. This clonotype was observed a few times. Production of TCR cDNA was by 5'RACE template switching, which also added a universal primer site and UMIs. TCRdb processed the 5' RACE reads anew with MiXCR; each CDR3 protein has one entry. The data hold a few hundred thousand distinct CDR3 sequences, with roughly 21% observed a single time. The chain combines TRBV20-1 with TRBJ2-1; 7 bases line up with TRBD2. This receptor was identified in a man aged 30 to 45 who received the YFV17D yellow fever vaccine. The sequencing here drew on PBMCs, taken 15 days after the yellow fever booster vaccination. CDR3 sequence (DNA): TGCAGTGCTAGAGATAGCGGGTATGAGCAGTTCTTC. Protein sequence: CSARDSGYEQFF.